This entry features one T cell receptor beta chain sequence. Antigen: not known. CDR3 length equals 15 residues. Losses at the gene ends were 5 bases for V and 0 bases for J; bases not matched to a gene: 2. Looked up from germline, CDR1 is SGDLS and CDR2 is YYNGEE. The protocol was immunoSEQ multiplex PCR, while the TCRdb copy is restricted to in-frame clones and leaves out a portion. In the table there are 150,000 to 200,000 clones, approximately 77% of which are singletons. The sample originates from a study of cytotoxic CD8 clonotypes in ibrutinib-treated CLL. About the study: Across the patients, roughly 10 were relapsed/refractory, more than 14 treatment-naive and some 17 IGHV unmutated. Response samples came after a median about 11 months of treatment, range 6 to 36. Findings and limits, study-wide: Against age-matched healthy donors, baseline clonality ran higher and tracked circulating CD8+ T-cell counts. Progressing and sustained-remission patients had different sampling times.

The input for sequencing was PBMCs, taken after 12 months of ibrutinib treatment. The chain has TRBV9 and TRBJ2-6, with 7 bases lining up with TRBD1. The receptor comes from a human donor with chronic lymphocytic leukemia. The CDR3 spells CASRGQNSGANVLTF. DNA of the CDR3: TGTGCCAGCAGGGGACAGAACTCTGGGGCCAACGTCCTGACTTTC.